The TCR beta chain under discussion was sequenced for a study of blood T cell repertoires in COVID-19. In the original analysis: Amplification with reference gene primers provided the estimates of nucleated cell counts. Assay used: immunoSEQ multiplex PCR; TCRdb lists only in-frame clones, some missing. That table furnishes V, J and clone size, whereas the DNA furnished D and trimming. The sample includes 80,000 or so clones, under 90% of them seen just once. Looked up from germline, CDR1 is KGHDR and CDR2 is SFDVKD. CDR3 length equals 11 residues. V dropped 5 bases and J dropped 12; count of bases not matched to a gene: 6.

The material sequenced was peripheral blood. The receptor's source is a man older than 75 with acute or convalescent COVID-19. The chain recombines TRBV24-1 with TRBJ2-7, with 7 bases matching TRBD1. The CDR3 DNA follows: TGTGCCACCAGTGGAACAGGGGATCGGTACTTC. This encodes CATSGTGDRYF.